The rows below give T cell receptor beta chains drawn from one sample of a study of cytomegalovirus exposure and HLA in healthy donors. The assay was immunoSEQ multiplex PCR, and TCRdb's table has in-frame clones only and misses some. The sample lists some 80,000 clones; about 77% were seen once. Sequencing was carried out using PBMCs. All receptors come from a man between 45 and 60 years old in good health and CMV-seronegative. Each CDR3 is given with its conserved first and last residue. A D gene is named only where the DNA matches it firmly. Clone size, where shown, is once, few, many, or a class for clones that have expanded.

j_call v_call d_call clone_size cdr3_nt cdr3_aa
TRBJ2-1 TRBV7-3 . . TGTGCCAGCAGCGACGCCGGGACTCACAATGAGCAGTTCTTC CASSDAGTHNEQFF
TRBJ1-5 TRBV18 TRBD1 . TGTGCCAGCTCACCCCGGACAGGGGCAGATCAGCCCCAGCATTTT CASSPRTGADQPQHF
TRBJ1-1 TRBV15 . . TGTGCCACCAGCCCGCGCGGGCGAGTTGAAGCTTTCTTT CATSPRGRVEAFF
TRBJ1-2 TRBV5-1 TRBD1 few TGCGCCAGCAGCTTTGGACAGGCTCTAAATGGCTACACCTTC CASSFGQALNGYTF
TRBJ2-7 TRBV11-3 TRBD2 . TGTGCCAGCAGCCAGACTAGCGGGGTCTACGAGCAGTACTTC CASSQTSGVYEQYF
TRBJ2-2 TRBV6-1 TRBD1 . TGTGCCAGCAGTGCGACAGGGCTGAACACCGGGGAGCTGTTTTTT CASSATGLNTGELFF
TRBJ2-7 TRBV9 TRBD2 . TGTGCCAGCGGACGGGACTACTACGAGCAGTACTTC CASGRDYYEQYF
TRBJ1-1 TRBV25-1 . . TGTGCCAGCAGTGTGGGAAACAGGGAGACGGCTGAAGCTTTCTTT CASSVGNRETAEAFF
TRBJ2-2 TRBV5-1 . . TGCGCCAGCAGCTTGGCCCCAGGGGTCACCGGGGAGCTGTTTTTT CASSLAPGVTGELFF
TRBJ2-5 TRBV2 . . TGTGCCAGCACCCAAGGGGGTCGGCAAGAGACCCAGTACTTC CASTQGGRQETQYF
TRBJ2-1 TRBV11-2 TRBD2 . TGTGCCAGCAGGGCTTGGAGCGGGGGGGCCTACAATGAGCAGTTCTTC CASRAWSGGAYNEQFF
TRBJ2-3 TRBV5-6 . . TGTGCCAGCAGCTCGTCCCCAGGGGAAGATACGCAGTATTTT CASSSSPGEDTQYF
TRBJ1-5 TRBV5-4 . . TGTGCCAGCAGCGTCGGGGGTGATAGCAATCAGCCCCAGCATTTT CASSVGGDSNQPQHF
TRBJ1-5 TRBV6-1 . . TGTGCCAGCAGTGTATTGGTCTGGCAAAACCAGCCCCAGCATTTT CASSVLVWQNQPQHF
TRBJ2-5 TRBV5-4 . . TGTGCCAGCAGCTTGGGTCGGGGAGTTGGTGGGACCCAGTACTTC CASSLGRGVGGTQYF
TRBJ1-4 TRBV2 . once TGTGCCAGCAGTGAAGCGCGACAGAGGCCGGAGGAAAAACTGTTTTTT CASSEARQRPEEKLFF
TRBJ1-1 TRBV18 . . TGTGCCAGCTCACCACTAAACACTGAAGCTTTCTTT CASSPLNTEAFF
TRBJ2-5 TRBV2 TRBD2 . TGTGCCAGTGGGGGAGGGCAGACCCAGTACTTC CASGGGQTQYF
TRBJ2-2 TRBV5-8 . . TGTGCCAGCTCCTTCGGGGAGCTGTTTTTT CASSFGELFF
TRBJ2-7 TRBV6-6 . few TGTGCCAGCAGTTACTCGGGGCCAGGAAAGGGGGAGCAGTACTTC CASSYSGPGKGEQYF
TRBJ1-1 TRBV29-1 TRBD1 . TGCAGCGCCCATGAGGAGGGGGCGAACACTGAAGCTTTCTTT CSAHEEGANTEAFF
TRBJ2-7 TRBV9 . . TGTGCCAGCAGCCCGGGGGGCCGGGCCTACGAGCAGTACTTC CASSPGGRAYEQYF
TRBJ2-7 TRBV7-9 . . TGTGCCAGCAGCCCAGACAGGTTAACAACTACGAAGCAGTACTTC CASSPDRLTTTKQYF
TRBJ1-4 TRBV5-1 . . TGCGCCAGCAGCTTTGGGGGGACTAATGAAAAACTGTTTTTT CASSFGGTNEKLFF
TRBJ2-1 TRBV9 . . TGTGCCAGCAGCGTAGCACCGGACACCTACAATGAGCAGTTCTTC CASSVAPDTYNEQFF
TRBJ2-1 TRBV7-3 . . TGTGCCAGCAGCTTAACGGGGGGTACCTACAATGAGCAGTTCTTC CASSLTGGTYNEQFF
TRBJ2-7 TRBV7-9 . . TGTGCCAGCAGCTTAGTGGCAGGGTCCGATCGAAACGAGCAGTACTTC CASSLVAGSDRNEQYF
TRBJ2-5 TRBV19 TRBD1 few TGTGCCAGTAGTCCGTCGGGACAGGGGAAAGAGACCCAGTACTTC CASSPSGQGKETQYF
TRBJ2-3 TRBV5-4 . . TGTGCCAGCAGCCTAGCCCAGAGAGGGTCCACAGATACGCAGTATTTT CASSLAQRGSTDTQYF
TRBJ2-7 TRBV28 TRBD1 . TGTGCCAGCAGCTCGGGACAGAGGCCCTATGAGCAGTACTTC CASSSGQRPYEQYF
TRBJ1-1 TRBV5-4 . . TGTGCCAGCAGCGCACCGGGTTTCGAGTTTGCCACTGAAGCTTTCTTT CASSAPGFEFATEAFF
TRBJ1-3 TRBV2 . once TGTGCCAGCAGTCCCCGCCCAGGGTCTGGAAACACCATATATTTT CASSPRPGSGNTIYF
TRBJ1-6 TRBV7-8 . . TGTGCCAGCAGTCACGGGGGGAGGAATAATTCACCCCTCCACTTT CASSHGGRNNSPLHF
TRBJ1-6 TRBV6-1 TRBD1 . TGTGCCAGCAGTGCCCCCGGGACAGCGGCTTATTCACCCCTCCACTTT CASSAPGTAAYSPLHF
TRBJ1-2 TRBV30 TRBD1 . TGTGCCTGGAGAGGACAGGCCGTCTATGGCTACACCTTC CAWRGQAVYGYTF
TRBJ2-1 TRBV9 TRBD2 . TGTGCCAGCAGCGTAGTGGGGGGGTACTACAATGAGCAGTTCTTC CASSVVGGYYNEQFF
TRBJ2-5 TRBV7-2 . once TGTGCCAGCAGCCGCGGAGGGAAAGAGACCCAGTACTTC CASSRGGKETQYF
TRBJ1-4 TRBV27 . . TGTGCCAGCAGTTTCCATACCCGGGAAAAACTGTTTTTT CASSFHTREKLFF
TRBJ2-7 TRBV2 TRBD1 . TGTGCCAGCAGTGCGGCCGGGACAGGGCTTCCCGAGCAGTACTTC CASSAAGTGLPEQYF
TRBJ2-7 TRBV4-2 . . TGTGCCAGCAGCCGAGCCGGGACCTACGAGCAGTACTTC CASSRAGTYEQYF
TRBJ2-2 TRBV28 TRBD2 . TGTGCCAGCAGCAGGCCACCGGGACTAGCGGGGAGTGGGGAGCTGTTTTTT CASSRPPGLAGSGELFF
TRBJ2-3 TRBV9 TRBD2 few TGTGCCAGCAGCGTAGGAGGGGGTCACCCTAGCGGGTTTTCCAGGGGCACAGATACGCAGTATTTT CASSVGGGHPSGFSRGTDTQYF
TRBJ1-2 TRBV5-6 TRBD1 . TGTGCCAGCAGGGACAGGCAAAACTATGGCTACACCTTC CASRDRQNYGYTF
TRBJ2-6 TRBV2 TRBD1 . TGTGCCACCGGACAGGGGAGCTCTGGGGCCAACGTCCTGACTTTC CATGQGSSGANVLTF
TRBJ2-3 TRBV29-1 TRBD2 . TGCAGCGTTGAATGGTCTAGCGGGCCAGATACGCAGTATTTT CSVEWSSGPDTQYF
TRBJ1-2 TRBV6-5 TRBD1 . TGTGCCAGCAGTTCGCCTACAGGGGGCGTCTATGGCTACACCTTC CASSSPTGGVYGYTF
TRBJ2-1 TRBV18 TRBD2 . TGTGCCAGCTCACCCCTGGGACTAGCGGGGGGCAATGAGCAGTTCTTC CASSPLGLAGGNEQFF
TRBJ2-7 TRBV11-2 . . TGTGCCAGCAGCTTTGGGGCGGTTTTCTACGAGCAGTACTTC CASSFGAVFYEQYF
TRBJ1-4 TRBV11-2 . . TGTGCCAGCAGCCTGAGAAGGACAGCAACTAATGAAAAACTGTTTTTT CASSLRRTATNEKLFF
TRBJ2-1 TRBV15 TRBD2 once TGTGCCACCAGCAGAGATTTCGGGGGGGGCCAGGATGAGCAGTTCTTC CATSRDFGGGQDEQFF
TRBJ1-4 TRBV19 TRBD1 medium-sized TGTGCCAGTAGGAAAGGGGGCGGTGAAAAACTGTTTTTT CASRKGGGEKLFF
TRBJ2-5 TRBV5-1 TRBD2 . TGCGCCAGCAATGGACTAGCGGGGGGGCCGGGGGAGACCCAGTACTTC CASNGLAGGPGETQYF
TRBJ2-3 TRBV5-4 TRBD2 . TGTGCCAGCAGCCTCCCGGGACTAGGGGCTACAGATACGCAGTATTTT CASSLPGLGATDTQYF
TRBJ2-1 TRBV7-3 TRBD2 . TGTGCCAGCAGCGCGAGGACTAGCGGGGGCAACCAGGTGTGGTTCTTC CASSARTSGGNQVWFF
TRBJ1-3 TRBV5-6 TRBD1 . TGTGCCAGCAGCTTGGCGGGACAGGGAGGAAACACCATATATTTT CASSLAGQGGNTIYF